The following is a T cell receptor beta chain sequence with its context. The antigen remains undetermined. This sample was taken from a study of cytomegalovirus exposure and HLA in healthy donors. Primers for the PCR totalled 60 Vbeta and 13 Jbeta. TCRdb's copy holds only in-frame clones and misses some; the assay was immunoSEQ multiplex PCR. Here the sample spans some 83,000 clones, about 69% being singletons. The study's findings and limits: Excluded: some indistinguishable V segments such as TRBV6-2 and TRBV6-3. One cluster of highly shared sequence variants probably arose as a sequencing artifact. Among TCR beta chains, those listed as cytomegalovirus-associated numbered more than 150.

This CDR3 spans 15 amino acids. The specimen was PBMCs. This TCR came from a man in his sixties in good health and CMV-seronegative. The V call is TRBV12-2, the J call TRBJ2-1; the table's D call, TRBD2, has no DNA check behind it. TRBV12-2 is designated a pseudogene. The CDR3 spells CASRLERGALYEQFF. The CDR3 coding sequence is TGTGCAAGTCGCTTAGAGCGGGGGGCCCTCTATGAGCAGTTCTTC.